This T cell receptor beta chain was obtained from a study of OX40 agonist ivuxolimab in advanced cancers. Across the study: A mean age of roughly 66 years, range roughly 20 to 85, was recorded, and 80% to 90% were male. General observations from the study: It was also the case that some nonresponders had low normalized T-cell clonal expansion. What antigens the expanded peripheral T cells recognized was never established. At 0.1 to 3.0 mg/kg and by week 6, clonal expansion occurred in CD4+ and CD8+ blood T cells.

For this clone: As yet, its antigen is unknown.

Assay: immunoSEQ multiplex PCR; the TCRdb copy retains only in-frame clones and omits some. The profile shows tens of thousands of clones, over 80% of them singletons. The CDR3 is 17 amino acids. CDR1 MGHRA and CDR2 YSYEKL come from the germline V gene. With 4 bases removed from V and 6 bases from J, the gap between germline ends came to 21 bases. The sequencing used CD4+ or CD8+ T cells sorted from blood, collected in a trial of the OX40 agonist ivuxolimab. V gene TRBV4-1 combines with J gene TRBJ2-2; D possibly matches TRBD1 or TRBD2 (5 bases each). The receptor comes from an adult with an advanced solid tumor such as melanoma, head and neck, liver or kidney cancer. The CDR3 DNA is TGCGCCAGCAGCCTACCCTCCTCCGGGACCCTTCCCGGGGAGCTGTTTTTT. It specifies CASSLPSSGTLPGELFF.